This TCR beta chain was recovered during a study of cytomegalovirus exposure and HLA in healthy donors. As for this clone: What it binds is not known.

The PCR was carried out with 60 Vbeta primers and 13 Jbeta primers. Generated by immunoSEQ multiplex PCR, the TCRdb table keeps only in-frame clones and is missing some. The sample includes about 88,000 clones. The V end lost 10 bases, the J end lost 4 bases, and 14 bases lay between the germline ends. The CDR3 runs 13 residues. CDR1 and CDR2 (germline): MDHEN, SYDVKM. Findings and caveats of the study: For presence/absence analyses, sequencing depth was assumed to be roughly uniform across donors.

This chain uses TRBV28 with TRBJ1-5; D might be TRBD1 (6 bases). The source is a girl aged 10 to 17 in good health and CMV-seropositive. The sample was PBMCs. The CDR3, as DNA: TGTGCCACCCTTTCAGGGGTAAATCAGCCCCAGCATTTT. Encoded protein: CATLSGVNQPQHF. Full variable domain (outside the CDR3, taken from reference TRBV28 and TRBJ1-5): DVKVTQSSRYLVKRTGEKVFLECVQDMDHENMFWYRQDPGLGLRLIYFSYDVKMKEKGDIPEGYSVSREKKERFSLILESASTNQTSMYLCATLSGVNQPQHFGDGTRLSIL.